This TCR beta chain stems from a study of early T cells in non-severe SARS-CoV-2 infection. Study-level results: Matches to VDJdb favored anti-spike CD8 responses and missed private and CD4 specificities.

This clonotype was detected ten times or more. Antigen specificity is unknown. Unique molecular identifiers were affixed to single, distinct cDNA molecules. TCRdb passed the 5' RACE reads through MiXCR, listing each CDR3 protein once. The sample yields roughly 92,000 distinct CDR3 sequences, 12% seen once. The CDR3 is made up of 19 amino acids. J gave up 4 bases and V 6 bases, and 23 bases lay outside the gene matches. In germline, CDR1 is SGHVS, CDR2 FQNEAQ. This sample comprised whole blood, obtained at baseline. The rearrangement joins TRBV7-8 to TRBJ2-7; 8 bases line up with TRBD1. The source is an adult who was a healthcare worker with PCR-confirmed SARS-CoV-2 infection or an uninfected control (not recorded which). For the CDR3, the DNA is TGTGCCAGCAGTCGTACCCCTGGGGGACAGGCCCCCCTTGGGTACGAGCAGTACTTC. Translated: CASSRTPGGQAPLGYEQYF.